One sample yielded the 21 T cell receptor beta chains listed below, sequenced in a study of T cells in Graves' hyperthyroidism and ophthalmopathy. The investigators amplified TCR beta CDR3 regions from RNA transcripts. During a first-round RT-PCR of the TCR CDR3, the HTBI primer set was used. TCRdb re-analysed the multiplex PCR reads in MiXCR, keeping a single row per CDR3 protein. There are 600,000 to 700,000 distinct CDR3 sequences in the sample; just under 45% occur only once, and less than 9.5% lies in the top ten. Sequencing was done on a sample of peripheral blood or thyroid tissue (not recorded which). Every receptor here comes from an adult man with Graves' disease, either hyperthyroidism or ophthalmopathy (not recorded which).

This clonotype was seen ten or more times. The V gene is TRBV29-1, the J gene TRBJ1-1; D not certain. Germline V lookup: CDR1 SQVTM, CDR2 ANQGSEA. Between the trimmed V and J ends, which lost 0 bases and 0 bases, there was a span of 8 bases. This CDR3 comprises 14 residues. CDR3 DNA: TGCAGCGTTGAAGAAGAGGACTTGAACACTGAAGCTTTCTTT. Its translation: CSVEEEDLNTEAFF.

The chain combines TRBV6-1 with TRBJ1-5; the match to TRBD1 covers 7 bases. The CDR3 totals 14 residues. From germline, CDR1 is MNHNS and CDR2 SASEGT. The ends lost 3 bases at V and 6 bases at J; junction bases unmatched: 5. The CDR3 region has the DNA TGTGCCAGCAGTGAGGACAGGATGGGTCAGCCCCAGCATTTT. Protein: CASSEDRMGQPQHF.

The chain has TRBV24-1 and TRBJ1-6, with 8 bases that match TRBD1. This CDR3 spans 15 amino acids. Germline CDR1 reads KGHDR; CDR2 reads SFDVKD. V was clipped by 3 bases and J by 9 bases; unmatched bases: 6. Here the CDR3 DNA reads TGTGCCACCAGTGATCACGGACAGGGCGGTTCACCCCTCCACTTT. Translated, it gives CATSDHGQGGSPLHF.

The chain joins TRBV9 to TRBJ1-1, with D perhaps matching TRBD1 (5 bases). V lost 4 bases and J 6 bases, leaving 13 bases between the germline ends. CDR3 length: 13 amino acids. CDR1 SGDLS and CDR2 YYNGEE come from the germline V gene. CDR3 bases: TGTGCCAGCAGCCGGGGCAACAACGCTGAAGCTTTCTTT. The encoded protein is CASSRGNNAEAFF.

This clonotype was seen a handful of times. The CDR3 protein is CASSQGPYYEQYF. In nucleotides, the CDR3 is TGTGCCAGCAGCCAGGGACCTTACTACGAGCAGTACTTC. This chain connects TRBV7-9 to TRBJ2-7; D tentatively fits TRBD1 or TRBD2 (5 bases each). CDR3 length: 13 residues. V gave up 5 bases and J gave up 3 bases, with 11 bases separating them. Per germline, CDR1 SEHNR and CDR2 FQNEAQ (reference sequence).

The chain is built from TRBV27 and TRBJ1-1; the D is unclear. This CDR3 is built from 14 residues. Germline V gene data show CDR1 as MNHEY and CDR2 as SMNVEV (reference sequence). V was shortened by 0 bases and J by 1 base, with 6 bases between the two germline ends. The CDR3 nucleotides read TGTGCCAGCAGTTTATCGAACAGGAACACTGAAGCTTTCTTT. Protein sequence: CASSLSNRNTEAFF.

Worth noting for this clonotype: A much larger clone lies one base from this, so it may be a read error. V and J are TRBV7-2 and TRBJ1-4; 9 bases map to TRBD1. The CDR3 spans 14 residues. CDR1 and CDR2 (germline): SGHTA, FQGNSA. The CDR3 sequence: CASSSMTGGGKLLF. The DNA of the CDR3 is TGTGCCAGCAGCTCAATGACAGGGGGGGGAAAACTGCTTTTT.

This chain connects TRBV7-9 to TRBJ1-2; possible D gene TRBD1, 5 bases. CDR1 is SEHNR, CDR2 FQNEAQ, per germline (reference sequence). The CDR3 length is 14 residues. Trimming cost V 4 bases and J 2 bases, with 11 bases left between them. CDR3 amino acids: CASSSGAKNYGYTF. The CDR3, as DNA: TGTGCCAGCAGCTCCGGGGCGAAAAACTATGGCTACACCTTC.

CDR3 protein: CASSRARDRVLTGANVLTF. Here the CDR3 DNA reads TGTGCCAGTAGTAGGGCCCGGGACAGGGTTTTAACTGGGGCCAACGTCCTGACTTTC. The chain joins TRBV7-9 to TRBJ2-6, with 9 bases identical to TRBD1. CDR3 length: 19 residues. Trimming cost V 9 bases and J 2 bases; bases outside gene matches: 17. Germline V CDR1 and CDR2: SEHNR, FQNEAQ (reference sequence). Looking up the rest from reference TRBV7-9 and TRBJ2-6 gives the full variable domain: DTGVSQNPRHKITKRGQNVTFRCDPISEHNRLYWYRQTLGQGPEFLTYFQNEAQLEKSRLLSDRFSAERPKGSFSTLEIQRTEQGDSAMYLCASSRARDRVLTGANVLTFGAGSRLTVL.

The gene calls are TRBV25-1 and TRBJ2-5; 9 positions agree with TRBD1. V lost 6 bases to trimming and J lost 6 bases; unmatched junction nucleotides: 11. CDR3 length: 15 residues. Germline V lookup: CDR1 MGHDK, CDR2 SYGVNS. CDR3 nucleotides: TGTGCCAGCAGCGTGGACAGGGGTACAGGTCAGACCCAGTACTTC. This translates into CASSVDRGTGQTQYF. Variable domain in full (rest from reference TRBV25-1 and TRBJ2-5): EADIYQTPRYLVIGTGKKITLECSQTMGHDKMYWYQQDPGMELHLIHYSYGVNSTEKGDLSSESTVSRIRTEHFPLTLESARPSHTSQYLCASSVDRGTGQTQYFGPGTRLLVL.

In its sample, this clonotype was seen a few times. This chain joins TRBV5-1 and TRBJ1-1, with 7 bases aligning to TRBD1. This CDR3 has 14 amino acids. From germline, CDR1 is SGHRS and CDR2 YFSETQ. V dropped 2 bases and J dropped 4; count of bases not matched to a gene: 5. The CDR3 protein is CASSFGRQGTEAFF. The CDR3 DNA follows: TGCGCCAGCAGCTTTGGCAGACAGGGCACTGAAGCTTTCTTT.

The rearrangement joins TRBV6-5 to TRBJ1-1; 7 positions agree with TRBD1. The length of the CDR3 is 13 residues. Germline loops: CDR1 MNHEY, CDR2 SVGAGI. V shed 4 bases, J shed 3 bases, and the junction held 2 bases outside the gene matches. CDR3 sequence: CASSWGQYTEAFF. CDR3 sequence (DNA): TGTGCCAGCAGTTGGGGACAGTACACTGAAGCTTTCTTT.

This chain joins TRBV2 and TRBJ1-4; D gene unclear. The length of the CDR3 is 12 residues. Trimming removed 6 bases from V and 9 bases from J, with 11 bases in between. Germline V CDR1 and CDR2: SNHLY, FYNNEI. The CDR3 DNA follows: TGTGCCAGCAGCCAGCAGGAAAAAAAACTGTTTTTT. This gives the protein CASSQQEKKLFF.

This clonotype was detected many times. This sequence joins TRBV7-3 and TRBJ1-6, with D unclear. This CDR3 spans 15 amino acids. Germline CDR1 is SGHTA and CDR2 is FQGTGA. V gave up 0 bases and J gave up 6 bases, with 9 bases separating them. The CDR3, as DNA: TGTGCCAGCAGCTTAACCCAGCTACCTAATTCACCCCTCCACTTT. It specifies CASSLTQLPNSPLHF.

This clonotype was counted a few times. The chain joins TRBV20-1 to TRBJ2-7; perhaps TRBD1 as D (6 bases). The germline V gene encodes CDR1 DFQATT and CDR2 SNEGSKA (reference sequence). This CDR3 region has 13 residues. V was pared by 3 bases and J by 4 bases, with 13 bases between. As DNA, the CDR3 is TGCAGTGCTAGGACAGGATCATGGTACGAGCAGTACTTC. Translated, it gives CSARTGSWYEQYF.

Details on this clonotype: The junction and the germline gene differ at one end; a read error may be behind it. Here the CDR3 reads CASSLASATNEELFF. The DNA of the CDR3 is TGTGCCAGCAGCTTAGCTAGCGCAACTAATGAAGAACTGTTTTTT. The rearrangement uses TRBV11-3 and TRBJ1-4; D is uncertain. The germline V gene has CDR1 SGHNT and CDR2 YENEEA. The CDR3 runs 15 residues.

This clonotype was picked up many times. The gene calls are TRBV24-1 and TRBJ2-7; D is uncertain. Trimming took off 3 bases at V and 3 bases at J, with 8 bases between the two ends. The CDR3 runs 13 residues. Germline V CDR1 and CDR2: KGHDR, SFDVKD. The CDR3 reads CATSDPADYEQYF. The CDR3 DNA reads TGTGCCACCAGTGATCCCGCCGACTACGAGCAGTACTTC.

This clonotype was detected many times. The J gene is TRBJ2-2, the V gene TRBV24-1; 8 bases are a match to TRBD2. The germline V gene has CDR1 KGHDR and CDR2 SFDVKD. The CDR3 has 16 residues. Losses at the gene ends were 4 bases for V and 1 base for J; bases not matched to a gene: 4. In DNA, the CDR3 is TGTGCCACCAGTGACCGGACTAGCTGGAACACCGGGGAGCTGTTTTTT. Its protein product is CATSDRTSWNTGELFF.

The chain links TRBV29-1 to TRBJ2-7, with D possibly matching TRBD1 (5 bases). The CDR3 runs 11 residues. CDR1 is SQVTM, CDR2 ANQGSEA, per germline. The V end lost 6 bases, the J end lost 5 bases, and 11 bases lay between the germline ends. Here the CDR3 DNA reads TGCAGCGTAGAGGCAGGGAACGAGCAGTACTTC. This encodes CSVEAGNEQYF.

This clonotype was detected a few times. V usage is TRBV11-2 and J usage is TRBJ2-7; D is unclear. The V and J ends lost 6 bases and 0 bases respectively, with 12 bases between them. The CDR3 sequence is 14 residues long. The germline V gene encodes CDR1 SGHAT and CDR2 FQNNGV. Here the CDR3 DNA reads TGTGCCAGCAGTTACGACGGCCGCTCCTACGAGCAGTACTTC. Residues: CASSYDGRSYEQYF.

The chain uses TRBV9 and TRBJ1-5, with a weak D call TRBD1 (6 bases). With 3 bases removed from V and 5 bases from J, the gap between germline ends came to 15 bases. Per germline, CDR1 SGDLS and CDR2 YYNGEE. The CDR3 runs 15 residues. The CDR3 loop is CASSEEGVAHQPQHF. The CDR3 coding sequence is TGTGCCAGCAGCGAGGAGGGGGTAGCGCATCAGCCCCAGCATTTT. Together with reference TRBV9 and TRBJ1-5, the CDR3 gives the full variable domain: DSGVTQTPKHLITATGQRVTLRCSPRSGDLSVYWYQQSLDQGLQFLIQYYNGEERAKGNILERFSAQQFPDLHSELNLSSLELGDSALYFCASSEEGVAHQPQHFGDGTRLSIL.